This TCR beta chain originates from a study of human T cells and chemical hapten exposure. Time point noted: patch test 3, about 24 weeks after DPC sensitization. Sample treatment: therapeutic diphenylcyclopropenone sensitization with weekly scalp DPC. Whole blood that had not been fractionated was the source of extracted total RNA. A few counts support this clonotype. One entry per CDR3 protein, called by TCRdb with MiXCR from the RACE reads. The table shows approximately 97,000 distinct CDR3 sequences, with roughly 27% occurring only once. Germline-derived CDR1 and CDR2 are SGHRS and YFSETQ. The CDR3 runs 17 residues. The V end was cut by 4 bases, the J end by 0 bases, with 14 bases between.

The source is a man aged 35 to 55 with alopecia areata. Some clones in this sample may be carry-over from other donors' samples. This sequence joins TRBV5-1 and TRBJ1-6; possibly TRBD1 for D (6 bases). The sequences come from whole blood, collected in connection with sensitization to the hapten diphenylcyclopropenone (DPC). In nucleotides, the CDR3 is TGCGCCAGCAGCAACCGGCAGGGGAGCTCCTATAATTCACCCCTCCACTTT. It yields the protein CASSNRQGSSYNSPLHF.